These 23 T cell receptor beta chains originate from one sample sequenced in a study of identical twins. MiXCR, applied by TCRdb to the 5' RACE reads, yields one record per CDR3 protein. The table shows a few hundred thousand distinct CDR3 sequences, with roughly 9.9% occurring only once. This sample also belongs to another study, concerning yellow fever vaccine responses in identical twins.

Sample: PBMCs. Receptors originate from a young woman in good health.

The rearrangement links TRBV5-1 to TRBJ2-6, with D unresolved. Trimming stripped 0 bases from V and 4 bases from J, with 5 bases between. This CDR3 region has 14 residues. Germline V gene lookup returns CDR1 SGHRS and CDR2 YFSETQ. CDR3 DNA sequence: TGCGCCAGCAGCTTGGTTACCGGGGCCAACGTCCTGACTTTC. It codes for CASSLVTGANVLTF.

This clonotype has more than one count but fewer than ten. This rearrangement joins TRBV9 to TRBJ2-1; D is perhaps TRBD2 (5 bases). Germline CDR1 reads SGDLS; CDR2 reads YYNGEE. The V and J ends lost 2 bases and 7 bases respectively, with 16 bases between them. The CDR3 extends over 15 amino acids. The CDR3 loop is CASSVDGVLGNEQFF. The CDR3 coding sequence is TGTGCCAGCAGCGTTGACGGGGTCTTAGGAAATGAGCAGTTCTTC.

This clonotype showed up just a few times. The V call is TRBV7-6, the J call TRBJ2-7, with 10 nucleotides matching TRBD1. The trim removed 3 bases at V and 2 bases at J, leaving 10 bases unmatched. The CDR3 runs 17 residues. Germline CDR1 reads SGHVS; CDR2 reads FNYEAQ. The CDR3 here is CASSLIPGQGSAYEQYF. The CDR3 DNA is TGTGCCAGCAGCTTGATTCCGGGACAGGGGTCAGCCTACGAGCAGTACTTC.

This clonotype occurred a few times. CDR3 nucleotide sequence: TGTGCCAGTAGTATTTTCAATGAGCAGTTCTTC. Amino acid sequence: CASSIFNEQFF. V usage is TRBV19 and J usage is TRBJ2-1; D is undetermined. The CDR3 spans 11 residues. Between the trimmed V and J ends, which lost 3 bases and 6 bases, there was a span of 3 bases. The V gene's germline CDR1 is LNHDA and CDR2 SQIVND (reference sequence). Variable domain in full (rest from reference TRBV19 and TRBJ2-1): DGGITQSPKYLFRKEGQNVTLSCEQNLNHDAMYWYRQDPGQGLRLIYYSQIVNDFQKGDIAEGYSVSREKKESFPLTVTSAQKNPTAFYLCASSIFNEQFFGPGTRLTVL.

This chain links TRBV5-1 with TRBJ2-5; 9 bases align to TRBD2. The CDR3 runs to 15 residues. After removal of 5 bases from V and 1 base from J, the junction contained 6 bases not matched to a gene. Germline lookup yields CDR1 SGHRS and CDR2 YFSETQ. The CDR3 coding sequence is TGCGCCAGCAGATCTGGACTAGCGCCCCAAGAGACCCAGTACTTC. Residues: CASRSGLAPQETQYF.

This clonotype was counted only a few times. This rearrangement joins TRBV20-1 to TRBJ2-2, with TRBD1 matching 8 bases. Germline values: CDR1 DFQATT, CDR2 SNEGSKA (reference sequence). J was trimmed by 5 bases and V by 5 bases; bases with no gene match: 7. The CDR3 length is 14 residues. CDR3 sequence: CSAPPRGRTGELFF. In DNA, the CDR3 is TGCAGTGCTCCCCCCAGGGGGCGTACCGGGGAGCTGTTTTTT.

The chain uses TRBV5-1 and TRBJ2-3; TRBD2 matches at 10 bases. The CDR3 is 14 residues long. V trimming: 1 base; J trimming: 8 bases; junction bases outside the gene matches: 4. Looked up from germline, CDR1 is SGHRS and CDR2 is YFSETQ. The CDR3 protein is CASSLKREGTTQYF. The CDR3, as DNA: TGCGCCAGCAGCTTGAAGCGGGAGGGGACTACGCAGTATTTT.

This clonotype was counted ten times or more. The chain uses TRBV20-1 and TRBJ2-2; no reliable D call. Trimming pared 2 bases from V and 1 base from J, leaving 8 bases between. This CDR3 is built from 14 residues. Germline V gene data show CDR1 as DFQATT and CDR2 as SNEGSKA (reference sequence). CDR3 region: CSARSGLNTGELFF. The CDR3 region has the DNA TGCAGTGCTAGATCCGGGTTGAACACCGGGGAGCTGTTTTTT.

This chain uses TRBV9 with TRBJ1-2; 8 bases fit TRBD1. The germline V gene encodes CDR1 SGDLS and CDR2 YYNGEE. The CDR3 is made up of 15 amino acids. J gave up 4 bases and V 0 bases, and 5 bases lay outside the gene matches. In DNA form, the CDR3 reads TGTGCCAGCAGCGTAGGAGACAGGGGATCCTATGGCTACACCTTC. Translated: CASSVGDRGSYGYTF.

The rearrangement links TRBV29-1 to TRBJ2-4; D perhaps matches TRBD2 (6 bases). This CDR3 has 13 amino acids. The ends were cut back, 2 bases at V and 4 bases at J, with 9 bases in the middle. CDR1 is SQVTM and CDR2 is ANQGSEA in the germline V gene. For the CDR3, the DNA is TGCAGCGTTGAATTCAGCGGGAAAAACATTCAGTACTTC. This gives the protein CSVEFSGKNIQYF.

This chain links TRBV7-9 with TRBJ2-7; the D gene is possibly TRBD1 (6 bases). This CDR3 contains 14 residues. Trimming took off 4 bases at V and 5 bases at J, with 15 bases between the two ends. Germline CDR1 reads SEHNR; CDR2 reads FQNEAQ (reference sequence). The CDR3 reads CASSSLDSTNEQYF. CDR3 DNA: TGTGCCAGCAGCTCGCTGGACAGCACGAACGAGCAGTACTTC.

This chain joins TRBV5-1 and TRBJ1-5; D unclear. Germline values: CDR1 SGHRS, CDR2 YFSETQ. Deletions cut 0 bases from V and 4 bases from J, with 8 bases between. This CDR3 has 14 residues. CDR3 amino acids: CASSLGGENQPQHF. In nucleotides, the CDR3 is TGCGCCAGCAGCTTGGGTGGAGAAAATCAGCCCCAGCATTTT.

This clonotype occurred many times. The chain combines TRBV28 with TRBJ2-5, with 16 bases aligning to TRBD2. The CDR3 is made up of 18 amino acids. V lost 2 bases and J lost 2; bases outside the gene matches: 5. Germline V lookup: CDR1 MDHEN, CDR2 SYDVKM. CDR3 sequence reads: CASSLVGTSGGGQETQYF. The CDR3 DNA is TGTGCCAGCAGTTTAGTCGGGACTAGCGGGGGGGGACAAGAGACCCAGTACTTC.

This clonotype has a count of ten or more. This chain uses TRBV7-2 with TRBJ2-3, with 12 bases fitting TRBD2. The CDR3 length is 16 residues. The germline V gene has CDR1 SGHTA and CDR2 FQGNSA. Unmatched junction bases numbered 6, after V lost 5 bases and J lost 3 bases. The CDR3 loop reads CASSVGGLAGTDTQYF. Written as DNA, the CDR3 is TGTGCCAGCAGCGTAGGAGGACTAGCGGGAACAGATACGCAGTATTTT.

This clonotype has just a few counts. The chain carries TRBV5-1 and TRBJ2-1, with 8 nucleotides matching TRBD2. J gave up 5 bases and V 2 bases, and 6 bases lay outside the gene matches. This CDR3 has 15 amino acids. CDR1 and CDR2 (germline): SGHRS, YFSETQ. CDR3 sequence reads: CASSLVAGFDNEQFF. The CDR3 DNA reads as TGCGCCAGCAGCTTAGTAGCGGGATTCGACAATGAGCAGTTCTTC.

The rearrangement links TRBV5-1 to TRBJ2-5, with D perhaps matching TRBD2 (6 bases). Germline V gene data show CDR1 as SGHRS and CDR2 as YFSETQ. Trimming cost V 4 bases and J 4 bases, with 8 bases left between them. CDR3 length: 12 residues. The CDR3 sequence: CASSGEAETQYF. The DNA of the CDR3 is TGCGCCAGCAGCGGGGAGGCAGAGACCCAGTACTTC. Filled out from reference TRBV5-1 and TRBJ2-5, the complete variable domain reads KAGVTQTPRYLIKTRGQQVTLSCSPISGHRSVSWYQQTPGQGLQFLFEYFSETQRNKGNFPGRFSGRQFSNSRSEMNVSTLELGDSALYLCASSGEAETQYFGPGTRLLVL.

This clonotype was detected a few times. V usage is TRBV3-1 and J usage is TRBJ2-7; 11 bases are a match to TRBD2. This CDR3 is 14 amino acids long. V trimming: 7 bases; J trimming: 7 bases; junction bases outside the gene matches: 9. Looked up from germline, CDR1 is LGHDT and CDR2 is YNNKEL (reference sequence). This CDR3 is CASNPGLAGGEQYF. CDR3 bases: TGTGCCAGCAACCCAGGGCTAGCGGGGGGTGAGCAGTACTTC.

This clonotype was picked up many times. The rearrangement uses TRBV27 and TRBJ2-1, with D unclear. Germline assignment: CDR1 MNHEY and CDR2 SMNVEV (reference sequence). The V and J ends lost 6 bases and 9 bases respectively, with 15 bases between them. This CDR3 is built from 13 residues. The CDR3 nucleotides read TGTGCCAGCAGAGGCCTAGATTCGCGTGAGCAGTTCTTC. This translates into CASRGLDSREQFF.

This clonotype was counted many times. V gene TRBV20-1 combines with J gene TRBJ2-4; possibly TRBD1 or TRBD2 for D (5 bases each). V was shortened by 6 bases and J by 0 bases, with 24 bases between the two germline ends. The CDR3 has 18 residues. Germline assignment: CDR1 DFQATT and CDR2 SNEGSKA (reference sequence). This chain's CDR3 is CSAKTGTVTIKAKNIQYF. The CDR3 nucleotides are TGCAGTGCAAAAACCGGGACGGTTACAATTAAAGCCAAAAACATTCAGTACTTC.

A few counts support this clonotype. J is TRBJ2-7 and V is TRBV20-1; 7 bases match TRBD2. In germline, CDR1 is DFQATT, CDR2 SNEGSKA (reference sequence). The CDR3 is made up of 16 amino acids. With V trimmed by 0 bases and J by 2 bases, 10 bases remained unmatched. The CDR3 DNA reads TGCAGTGCTAGAGAGCCCGGCGGCGGGAGCACCTACGAGCAGTACTTC. Its protein is CSAREPGGGSTYEQYF.

At least ten counts were recorded for this clonotype. The chain employs TRBV5-1 and TRBJ2-1; maybe TRBD1 (5 bases). The V and J ends lost 0 bases and 6 bases respectively, with 13 bases between them. CDR1 is SGHRS, CDR2 YFSETQ, per germline. CDR3 length equals 15 residues. The DNA for the CDR3 is TGCGCCAGCAGCTTGGTCCCAGGGTCGGGCAATGAGCAGTTCTTC. Translated, it gives CASSLVPGSGNEQFF.

The chain employs TRBV2 and TRBJ2-7; D remains unclear. This CDR3 is 13 amino acids long. Germline V gene data show CDR1 as SNHLY and CDR2 as FYNNEI. The V end was cut by 6 bases, the J end by 0 bases, with 9 bases between. This CDR3 reads CASRTLLSYEQYF. The CDR3 region has the DNA TGTGCCAGCAGAACCCTCCTCTCCTACGAGCAGTACTTC. The entire variable domain, with the rest obtained from reference TRBV2 and TRBJ2-7, is as follows: EPEVTQTPSHQVTQMGQEVILRCVPISNHLYFYWYRQILGQKVEFLVSFYNNEISEKSEIFDDQFSVERPDGSNFTLKIRSTKLEDSAMYFCASRTLLSYEQYFGPGTRLTVT.

The rearrangement joins TRBV28 to TRBJ1-5; no definite D call. There are 13 residues in the CDR3. The germline V and J ends were trimmed by 8 bases and 2 bases, with 10 bases remaining between them. The germline CDR1 and CDR2 sequences are MDHEN and SYDVKM. The CDR3 loop reads CASLGPRNQPQHF. In DNA, the CDR3 is TGTGCCAGCCTCGGGCCCCGCAATCAGCCCCAGCATTTT. The whole variable domain, remainder taken from reference TRBV28 and TRBJ1-5, is DVKVTQSSRYLVKRTGEKVFLECVQDMDHENMFWYRQDPGLGLRLIYFSYDVKMKEKGDIPEGYSVSREKKERFSLILESASTNQTSMYLCASLGPRNQPQHFGDGTRLSIL.